This entry concerns a single T cell receptor (beta chain). It has no known antigen specificity. Base qualities are missing; no much larger clone stands one base away. The immunoSEQ Assay, a bias-controlled multiplex PCR, was used to amplify TCRbeta CDR3 regions from genomic DNA. Under the source paper's analysis protocol: The number of nucleated cells in each sample was estimated by amplification of reference gene primers within the assay. To quantify the absolute abundance of each unique TCRbeta CDR3 rearrangement, sequence reads were collapsed and filtered. For each sample, productive Simpson clonality was calculated by taking the square root of Simpson's diversity index across productive rearrangements. Entries here come from immuneACCESS through TCRdb and include only in-frame sequences with V and J called. Some clones fail to appear in such tables; in the studies checked, an unresolved V gene covers under half of the shortfall, and the cause of the remainder is unknown. Clone size and V and J calls were adopted from that table, with D and trimming inferred from the DNA. The sample contains 180,000 or so clones, roughly 80% of them found a single time. Approximately 10% of the sample is held by the ten biggest clonotypes.

These data originate in a study of blood T cell repertoires in COVID-19 (TCRdb year 2020). Regarding the research as a whole: Collaborator samples came from the United States, Italy and Spain and covered acute and convalescent phases of COVID-19. A freely available public database, intended as a resource for researchers studying the immune response to SARS-CoV-2, is where the repertoires were released. Sample metadata almost always included a de-identified subject ID, COVID-19 status, age in years and sex. Subjects who had been exposed to COVID-19, were actively infected with it, or had recovered from it provided the deeply sampled blood TCRbeta repertoires that made up the dataset. The material from the prospective study consisted of cDNA or gDNA derived from T cells, B-cell-depleted T cells, or PBMCs. Where HLA class I and class II types were available, the types were taken from metadata supplied by the sample provider, not from assay-based typing. Samples came from the ongoing ImmuneRACE study (first 160 participants) plus 1,254 subjects from 6 global collaborators.

The CDR3 runs 17 residues from the cysteine to the phenylalanine. Left in the record is the CDR3 DNA by itself, 51 bases read in frame from the first base. V is pruned by 5 bases and J by 0 bases, leaving 12 bases of the junction without a gene match. The CDR1 and CDR2 encoded by the germline V gene (reference sequence) are LNHDA and SQIVND. Overall study results and their limits: Clinical and demographic metadata were provided uncurated, with the amount varying by source and participant.

Participants in the prospective study were aged about 18 to 95 years, lived in 20 to 25 United States geographic areas, and enrolled through a virtual design. To assign participants to cohorts, the prospective study relied on clinical history that participants themselves reported in a screening survey and a study questionnaire. For ImmuneRACE Cohort 3, a participant was defined as recovered based on two consecutive negative NP/OP PCR tests, clearance by a healthcare professional, or resolution of symptoms. In the prospective study, mobile phlebotomists collected whole blood, serum and a nasopharyngeal or oropharyngeal swab from each participant. Participants in the prospective study had the option to provide additional blood draws and questionnaires over an approximately 2-month period. Before DNA extraction, blood samples from the prospective study were shipped at room temperature or frozen.

The sequenced sample was PBMCs or T cells enriched from blood (not recorded which). The V gene is TRBV19 and the J gene is TRBJ2-7, with 8 bases matching TRBD1. This clonotype originated in a man between 50 and 59 years old who had recovered from COVID-19. The CDR3 reads CASSPGRRDRSSYEQYF. The DNA sequence is as follows: TGTGCCAGTAGTCCGGGCCGTCGGGACAGGAGCTCCTACGAGCAGTACTTC.